This TCR beta chain stems from a study of response to subunit inactivated influenza vaccine. The study's findings and limits: T cells newly recruited by each seasonal influenza vaccination are few, the authors suggested.

This clonotype was observed a few times. Its antigen is not identified. CDR1 is LGHDT and CDR2 is YNNKEL in the germline V gene (reference sequence). The V segment lost 1 base and the J segment 6 bases; nucleotides outside the gene matches: 6. This CDR3 spans 14 amino acids. One entry per CDR3 protein, called by TCRdb with MiXCR from the RT-PCR reads. Here the sample spans about 610,000 distinct CDR3 sequences, approximately 14% being singletons. The sequenced sample was PBMCs from blood, obtained roughly 13 days after vaccination. The chain recombines TRBV3-1 with TRBJ2-7; 7 bases line up with TRBD2. The source of this sequence is a man in his fifties who received an inactivated influenza vaccine. The DNA for the CDR3 is TGTGCCAGCAGCCAAGGACGGATAGCGGGCGAGCAGTACTTC. This sequence encodes CASSQGRIAGEQYF.